The next 6 T cell receptor beta chains were all read from a single sample in a study of human CD8 memory T cell subsets. UMI-labeled 5' RACE generated the TCR beta libraries. TCRdb reprocessed the 5' RACE reads, with one entry per CDR3 protein and no DNA. This listing includes about 17,000 distinct CDR3 sequences. Material for sequencing was CD8+ stem-like memory T cells (TSCM and TCM) sorted from PBMCs. Subset given: stem-like memory CD8 T cells (TSTEM), CCR7+ PD-1- TIGIT-. Receptors were obtained from a human donor in good health.

V and J are TRBV5-6 and TRBJ2-5; TCRdb outputs TRBD2, but without DNA this stays unchecked. This CDR3 has 17 amino acids. CDR1 is SGHDT, CDR2 YYEEEE, per germline. CDR3: CASSFGTSGRTEETQYF.

V gene TRBV6-6 combines with J gene TRBJ2-3. Germline loops: CDR1 MNHNY, CDR2 SVGAGI (reference sequence). The CDR3 contains 15 residues. The chain's CDR3 is CASSDYGMSADTQYF.

V is TRBV7-9 and J is TRBJ1-2; the D gene TCRdb calls, TRBD1, cannot be checked with no DNA. CDR1 and CDR2 (germline): SEHNR, FQNEAQ (reference sequence). The CDR3 is 13 residues long. The CDR3 sequence is CASSSDRDGGYTF.

This chain connects TRBV5-1 to TRBJ2-3; without DNA, the TCRdb call of TRBD1 cannot be checked. Per the germline V gene, CDR1 is SGHRS and CDR2 is YFSETQ. This CDR3 is built from 14 residues. CDR3 sequence: CASSYEDRADTQYF.

The chain uses TRBV14 and TRBJ2-3. The CDR3 totals 15 residues. Germline CDR1 SGHDN, CDR2 FVKESK. CDR3: CASSQVLGATDTQYF. The full variable domain, in which reference TRBV14 and TRBJ2-3 provide the parts outside the CDR3, is EAGVTQFPSHSVIEKGQTVTLRCDPISGHDNLYWYRRVMGKEIKFLLHFVKESKQDESGMPNNRFLAERTGGTYSTLKVQPAELEDSGVYFCASSQVLGATDTQYFGPGTRLTVL.

The chain is built from TRBV7-9 and TRBJ2-7; as DNA is missing, the TRBD1 call by TCRdb cannot be tested. Germline assignment: CDR1 SEHNR and CDR2 FQNEAQ (reference sequence). The CDR3 totals 17 residues. The CDR3 here is CASSSNAGGGLSYEQYF.